The 11 T cell receptor beta chains listed next were all sequenced from one sample in a study of cytomegalovirus exposure and HLA in healthy donors. PCR involved 60 Vbeta and 13 Jbeta primers. The data were produced by immunoSEQ multiplex PCR, yet TCRdb's version contains in-frame clones alone and is incomplete. The sample carries about 92,000 clones, about three quarters recorded once. The sequencing input was PBMCs. The receptors were gathered from a man aged 50-59 years in good health and CMV-seropositive.

This rearrangement joins TRBV21-1 to TRBJ2-7; the table's D call of TRBD2 was not tested on the DNA. TRBV21-1 is shown as a pseudogene. This CDR3 comprises 14 residues. CDR3 protein: CASSKERDDYEQYF. The DNA for the CDR3 is TGTGCCAGCAGCAAAGAGCGGGATGACTACGAGCAGTACTTC.

The V gene is TRBV11-2, the J gene TRBJ2-3; no clear D gene. The CDR3 runs to 13 residues. V shed 5 bases and J shed 2 bases, with 8 bases lying between them. In germline, CDR1 is SGHAT, CDR2 FQNNGV. The CDR3 reads CASSLLFTDTQYF. The CDR3, as DNA: TGTGCCAGCAGCCTATTGTTCACAGATACGCAGTATTTT.

This sequence joins TRBV19 and TRBJ1-1; no firm D call. This CDR3 region has 14 residues. CDR1 is LNHDA, CDR2 SQIVND, per germline (reference sequence). Trimming left V 4 bases short and J 2 bases short, with 11 bases between. This CDR3 is CASSTQDLNTEAFF. CDR3 DNA: TGTGCCAGTAGTACGCAGGACTTAAACACTGAAGCTTTCTTT.

This chain links TRBV27 with TRBJ2-1, with 11 nucleotides matching TRBD1. J gave up 7 bases and V 5 bases, and 19 bases lay outside the gene matches. The CDR3 runs to 19 residues. Germline V CDR1 and CDR2: MNHEY, SMNVEV (reference sequence). The CDR3 DNA follows: TGTGCCAGCAGTCCCGTTTTGTTCGGATCCGGGACAGGGGGTAATGAGCAGTTCTTC. It yields the protein CASSPVLFGSGTGGNEQFF.

This clone came up a few times. J is TRBJ2-7 and V is TRBV4-1, with D possibly matching TRBD1 (6 bases). The germline V and J ends were trimmed by 0 bases and 2 bases, with 8 bases remaining between them. Germline values: CDR1 MGHRA, CDR2 YSYEKL. CDR3 length equals 14 residues. The CDR3 nucleotides are TGCGCCAGCAGCCAAGAAGGGGGACCCTACGAGCAGTACTTC. Its translation: CASSQEGGPYEQYF.

This clone was observed once. The V gene is TRBV7-6, the J gene TRBJ1-4, with D maybe TRBD1 (6 bases). Looked up from germline, CDR1 is SGHVS and CDR2 is FNYEAQ. The ends were cut back, 1 base at V and 8 bases at J, with 11 bases in the middle. This CDR3 spans 14 amino acids. The CDR3 nucleotides read TGTGCCAGCAGCTTAGAATCCAGGGGAGAAAAACTGTTTTTT. Its protein is CASSLESRGEKLFF.

The V call is TRBV7-2, the J call TRBJ2-1; TRBD2 matches at 12 bases. Germline CDR1 reads SGHTA; CDR2 reads FQGNSA. V was pared by 5 bases and J by 0 bases, with 2 bases of the junction left unmatched. The CDR3 is 16 residues long. CDR3 sequence: CASSILAGGSYNEQFF. CDR3 coding DNA: TGTGCCAGCAGCATACTAGCGGGGGGCTCCTACAATGAGCAGTTCTTC.

The chain links TRBV7-2 to TRBJ2-7, with D tentatively TRBD2 (6 bases). Germline CDR1 is SGHTA and CDR2 is FQGNSA. The CDR3 extends over 13 amino acids. With 0 bases removed from V and 4 bases from J, the gap between germline ends came to 7 bases. DNA for the CDR3: TGTGCCAGCAGCTTAGCAGGGAGGTACGAGCAGTACTTC. Its protein product is CASSLAGRYEQYF.

The chain carries TRBV28 and TRBJ1-2; a weak D match, TRBD1 (6 bases). V gave up 6 bases and J gave up 8 bases, with 13 bases separating them. Per the germline V gene, CDR1 is MDHEN and CDR2 is SYDVKM. CDR3 size: 12 residues. The CDR3 nucleotides are TGTGCCAGCAGCTACACAGGGTACGGCTACACCTTC. Encoded protein: CASSYTGYGYTF.

This chain uses TRBV28 with TRBJ1-6, with 7 bases that match TRBD1. Germline V gene data show CDR1 as MDHEN and CDR2 as SYDVKM. With 8 bases clipped from V and 2 bases from J, the junction kept 9 bases outside the gene matches. The CDR3 has 16 residues. CDR3 in amino acids: CASAPGGGTYNSPLHF. Here the CDR3 DNA reads TGTGCCAGCGCACCAGGGGGTGGAACCTATAATTCACCCCTCCACTTT.

This chain links TRBV19 with TRBJ1-6; 8 bases fit TRBD1. J lost 6 bases, V lost 6 bases, and 7 bases had no gene match. The CDR3 has 15 amino acids. Germline loops: CDR1 LNHDA, CDR2 SQIVND (reference sequence). CDR3 sequence reads: CASRDRGAFNSPLHF. The CDR3 DNA reads TGTGCCAGTAGAGACAGGGGAGCCTTTAATTCACCCCTCCACTTT.